The next 3 T cell receptor beta chains were all read from a single sample in a study of vaccination and CD4 T cells after COVID-19. Their antigens are not known. The Oncomine TCR Beta short-read assay sequenced DNA from cultured CD4+ T cells. MiXCR was run by TCRdb on the PCR reads, yielding one entry per CDR3 protein. The sample consists of about 11,000 distinct CDR3 sequences, 65% to 80% of them appearing once. Treatment of the sample: roughly 11-day PBMC culture with coronavirus spike peptide pools or control peptides (ViraFEST assay). Specimen: CD4+ T cells from blood, cultured in vitro. These receptors originate from a human donor who had recovered from COVID-19.

The CDR3, as DNA: TGCAGTGCTAGAGATAAGGGGGGGCTCGCCGGGGAGCTGTTTTTT. Protein sequence: CSARDKGGLAGELFF. The chain has TRBV20-1 and TRBJ2-2, with D perhaps matching TRBD2 (7 bases). CDR1 and CDR2 (germline): DFQATT, SNEGSKA (reference sequence). The CDR3 length is 15 residues. Trimming shortened V by 0 bases and J by 6 bases, and 14 bases separated the two germline ends.

The chain combines TRBV19 with TRBJ1-1; D ambiguous. V lost 3 bases and J 0 bases, leaving 11 bases between the germline ends. Germline V gene data show CDR1 as LNHDA and CDR2 as SQIVND (reference sequence). This CDR3 has 15 amino acids. CDR3: CASSMGGFMNTEAFF. DNA of the CDR3: TGTGCCAGTAGTATGGGTGGATTTATGAACACTGAAGCTTTCTTT.

The CDR3 DNA follows: TGTGCCAGCGGTCTAATTGTGGGCAATCAGCCCCAGCATTTT. Amino acids: CASGLIVGNQPQHF. This sequence joins TRBV28 and TRBJ1-5; D is undetermined. V dropped 8 bases and J dropped 2 bases, with 13 bases sitting between them. Per germline, CDR1 MDHEN and CDR2 SYDVKM. The CDR3 has 14 residues.